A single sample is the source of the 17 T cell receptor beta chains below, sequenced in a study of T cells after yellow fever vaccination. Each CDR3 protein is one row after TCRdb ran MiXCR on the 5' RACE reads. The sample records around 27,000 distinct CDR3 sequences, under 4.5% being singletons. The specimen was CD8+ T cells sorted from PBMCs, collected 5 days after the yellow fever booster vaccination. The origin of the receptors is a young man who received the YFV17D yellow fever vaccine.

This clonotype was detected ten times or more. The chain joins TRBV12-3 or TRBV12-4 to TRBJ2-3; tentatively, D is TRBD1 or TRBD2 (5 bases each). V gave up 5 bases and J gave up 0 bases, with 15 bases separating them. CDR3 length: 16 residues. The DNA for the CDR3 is TGTGCCAGCAGTGCCCGGGACGGATTGAGCACAGATACGCAGTATTTT. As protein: CASSARDGLSTDTQYF.

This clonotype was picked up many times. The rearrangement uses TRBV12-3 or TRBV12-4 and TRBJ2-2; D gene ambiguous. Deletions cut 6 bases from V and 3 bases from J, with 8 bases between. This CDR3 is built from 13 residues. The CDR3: CASSLFYTGELFF. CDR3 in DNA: TGTGCCAGCAGCCTATTCTACACCGGGGAGCTGTTTTTT.

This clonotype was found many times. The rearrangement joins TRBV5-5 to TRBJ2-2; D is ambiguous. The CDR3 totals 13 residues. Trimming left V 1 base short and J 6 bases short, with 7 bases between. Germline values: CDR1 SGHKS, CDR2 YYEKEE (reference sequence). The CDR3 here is CASSLWGSGELFF. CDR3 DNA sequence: TGTGCCAGCAGCTTGTGGGGTTCCGGGGAGCTGTTTTTT.

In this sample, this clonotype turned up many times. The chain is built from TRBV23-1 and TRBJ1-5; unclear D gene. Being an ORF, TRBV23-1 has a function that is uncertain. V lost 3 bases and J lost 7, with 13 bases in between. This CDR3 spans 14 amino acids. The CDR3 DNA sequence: TGCGCCAGCAGTCACCTGAGGGTTTGGCAGCCCCAGCATTTT. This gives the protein CASSHLRVWQPQHF.

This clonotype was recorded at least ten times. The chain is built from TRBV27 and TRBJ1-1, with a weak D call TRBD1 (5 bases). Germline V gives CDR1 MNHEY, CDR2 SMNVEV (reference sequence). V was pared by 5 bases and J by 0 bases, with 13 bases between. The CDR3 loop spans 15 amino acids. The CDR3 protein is CASSKGTNMNTEAFF. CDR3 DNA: TGTGCCAGCAGTAAGGGGACCAACATGAACACTGAAGCTTTCTTT.

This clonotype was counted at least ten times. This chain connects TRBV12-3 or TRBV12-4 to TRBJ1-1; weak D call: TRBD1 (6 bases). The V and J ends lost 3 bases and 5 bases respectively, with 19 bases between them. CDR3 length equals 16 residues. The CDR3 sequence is CASSFNRVMEGTEAFF. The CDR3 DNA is TGTGCCAGCAGTTTCAACAGGGTGATGGAGGGGACTGAAGCTTTCTTT.

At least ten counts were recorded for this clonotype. The CDR3 region is CAWSSGQGRTEAFF. DNA of the CDR3: TGTGCCTGGAGCTCGGGACAGGGTCGGACTGAAGCTTTCTTT. V and J are TRBV30 and TRBJ1-1, with 9 nucleotides matching TRBD1. The V gene end was trimmed by 3 bases and the J gene end by 5 bases; junction bases not matched to a gene: 7. The CDR3 covers 14 residues. The germline CDR1 and CDR2 sequences are GTSNPN and SVGIG (reference sequence).

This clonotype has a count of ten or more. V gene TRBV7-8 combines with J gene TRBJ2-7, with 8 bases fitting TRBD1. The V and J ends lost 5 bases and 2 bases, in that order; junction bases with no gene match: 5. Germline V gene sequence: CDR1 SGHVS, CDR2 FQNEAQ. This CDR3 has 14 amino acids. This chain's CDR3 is CASSPGTGPYEQYF. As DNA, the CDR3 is TGTGCCAGCAGCCCGGGGACAGGTCCCTACGAGCAGTACTTC. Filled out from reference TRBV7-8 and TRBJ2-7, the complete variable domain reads GAGVSQSPRYKVAKRGQDVALRCDPISGHVSLFWYQQALGQGPEFLTYFQNEAQLDKSGLPSDRFFAERPEGSVSTLKIQRTQQEDSAVYLCASSPGTGPYEQYFGPGTRLTVT.

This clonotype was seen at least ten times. CDR3 DNA sequence: TGCGCCAGCAGCCAAGACGGACAGGGGGCCGTCTACGAGCAGTACTTC. It is translated as CASSQDGQGAVYEQYF. The chain combines TRBV4-1 with TRBJ2-7; 11 nucleotides line up with TRBD1. The CDR3 runs to 16 residues. The J segment lost 3 bases and the V segment lost 0 bases, leaving 4 bases of the junction unmatched. Per germline, CDR1 MGHRA and CDR2 YSYEKL.

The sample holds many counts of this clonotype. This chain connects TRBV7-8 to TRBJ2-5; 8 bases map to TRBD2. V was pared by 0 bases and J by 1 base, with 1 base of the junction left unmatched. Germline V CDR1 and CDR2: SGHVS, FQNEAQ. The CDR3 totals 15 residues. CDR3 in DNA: TGTGCCAGCAGCTTAGCGGGACTAGGCCAAGAGACCCAGTACTTC. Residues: CASSLAGLGQETQYF.

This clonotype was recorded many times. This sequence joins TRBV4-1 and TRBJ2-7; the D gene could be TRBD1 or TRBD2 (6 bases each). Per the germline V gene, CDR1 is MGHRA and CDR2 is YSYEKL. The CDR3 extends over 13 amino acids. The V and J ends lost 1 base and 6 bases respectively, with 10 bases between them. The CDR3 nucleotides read TGCGCCAGCAGCCAAGTAGGAGGGGGCGAGCAGTACTTC. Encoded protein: CASSQVGGGEQYF.

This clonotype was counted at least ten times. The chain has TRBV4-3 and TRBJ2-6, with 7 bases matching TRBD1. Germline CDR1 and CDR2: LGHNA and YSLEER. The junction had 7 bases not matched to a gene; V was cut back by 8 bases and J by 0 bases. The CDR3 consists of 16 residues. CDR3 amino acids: CASGTALYSGANVLTF. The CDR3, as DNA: TGCGCCAGCGGGACAGCACTATACTCTGGGGCCAACGTCCTGACTTTC.

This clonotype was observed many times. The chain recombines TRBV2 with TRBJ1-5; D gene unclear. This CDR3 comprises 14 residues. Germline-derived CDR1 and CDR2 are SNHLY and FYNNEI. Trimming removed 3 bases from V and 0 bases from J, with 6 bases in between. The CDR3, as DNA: TGTGCCAGCAGTGACTGGGATAGCAATCAGCCCCAGCATTTT. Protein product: CASSDWDSNQPQHF.

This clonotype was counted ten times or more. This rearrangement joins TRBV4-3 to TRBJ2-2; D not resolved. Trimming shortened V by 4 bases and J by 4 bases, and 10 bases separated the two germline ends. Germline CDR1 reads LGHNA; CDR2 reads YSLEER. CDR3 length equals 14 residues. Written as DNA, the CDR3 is TGCGCCAGCAGCCTGGGCGACCGCACCGGGGAGCTGTTTTTT. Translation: CASSLGDRTGELFF.

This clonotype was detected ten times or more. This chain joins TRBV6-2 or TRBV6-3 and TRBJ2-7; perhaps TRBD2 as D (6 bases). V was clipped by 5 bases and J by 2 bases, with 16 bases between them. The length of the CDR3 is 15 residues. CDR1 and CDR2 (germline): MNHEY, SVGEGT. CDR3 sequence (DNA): TGTGCCAGCAGTCGCCGGGAGACCTTGACCTACGAGCAGTACTTC. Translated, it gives CASSRRETLTYEQYF.

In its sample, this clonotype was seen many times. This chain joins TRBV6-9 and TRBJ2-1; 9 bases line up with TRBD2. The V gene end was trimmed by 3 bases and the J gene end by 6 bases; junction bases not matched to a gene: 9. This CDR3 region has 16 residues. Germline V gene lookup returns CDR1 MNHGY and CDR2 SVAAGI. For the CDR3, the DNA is TGTGCCAGCAGTTACCCCGCGGGAGGGGAAGCCAATGAGCAGTTCTTC. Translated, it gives CASSYPAGGEANEQFF.

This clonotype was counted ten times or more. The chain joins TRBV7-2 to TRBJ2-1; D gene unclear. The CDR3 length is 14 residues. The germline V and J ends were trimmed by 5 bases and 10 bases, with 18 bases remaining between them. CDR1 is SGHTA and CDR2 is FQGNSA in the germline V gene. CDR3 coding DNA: TGTGCCAGCAGCCAAAAAAGGTTACAATGGGAGCAGTTCTTC. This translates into CASSQKRLQWEQFF.